The following is a TCR beta chain sequence with its context. What it binds is unknown. The source of the sample is a study of cytomegalovirus exposure and HLA in healthy donors. The study, taken as a whole, reports: Analysis was carried out at a later point, and it linked a missense DCLRE1C variant to TCR beta V- and J-gene trimming. A prior analysis recorded that most TCR beta V segments were productive about 90% or about 30% of the time. A later analysis found that most CMV-associated TCR beta chains appeared HLA-restricted.

CDR3 size: 14 residues. Trimming at V came to 1 base and at J to 3 bases, leaving 2 bases not matched to a gene. Germline assignment: CDR1 MNHNY and CDR2 SVGAGI (reference sequence). The primer mix had 60 Vbeta and 13 Jbeta primers. Clones were sequenced by immunoSEQ multiplex PCR, and TCRdb holds only the in-frame ones, with some missing. In the table there are 150,000 to 200,000 clones, about three quarters of which are singletons. The V gene is TRBV6-6, the J gene TRBJ2-7; 8 positions agree with TRBD2. The sample taken for sequencing was PBMCs. The clonotype comes from a man aged 35-49 years in good health and CMV-seropositive. Here the CDR3 DNA reads TGTGCCAGCAGTTACTTCGGGACTAGCTACGAGCAGTACTTC. Translation: CASSYFGTSYEQYF.